This TCR beta chain comes out of a study of T cell responses to AZD1222 COVID-19 vaccine (dated by TCRdb to 2020 to 2022). For the wider study: AZD1222 recipients given second doses at about 4 weeks or at about 12 weeks were pooled, since spike-specific TCR depth and breadth were not found to differ between the two schedules. TCR sequencing covered approximately 230 trial participants: nearly 210 given two doses of AZD1222 and 26 given two doses of MenACWY control vaccine. Trial participants were enrolled by age into subgroups of 18-55, 56-69 and 70-plus years, and about 150, 27 and 61 TCR-sequenced participants, respectively, were included in these subgroups. Study-level results and caveats: CD4 TCRs associated with the vaccine covered the entire spike protein, and the dominant responses were in regions 160-218 and 743-854. In the small 56-69-year group, the increase in depth fell short of significance, most likely because of low power. No day 14 peak-response samples were available, so repertoires were characterized only after the peak T cell response. Conclusions about previously exposed vaccinees are limited because only 6 or 7 AZD1222 recipients were SARS-CoV-2 seropositive at baseline. A significant rise in spike-specific TCR breadth and depth was observed after two AZD1222 doses relative to day 0 and relative to MenACWY recipients. Epitopes outside the regions mutated in the B.1.351 and B.1.1.7 variants were reportedly recognized by nearly half of the unique spike-specific TCRs. Participants were mostly white British, with more females than males. The authors suggested clonal diversity may have been underestimated.

This clone has a handful of counts. Its antigen is still unknown. Base qualities were left out, and no much larger clone turns up one base away. The time point label corresponds to: baseline before first vaccination. Vaccinee samples came from UK trials COV001 and COV002, including a single-blind randomized controlled phase 2/3 trial of AZD1222 (ChAdOx1 nCoV-19) in healthy adults. Trial participant PBMC samples were collected at day 0 and day 28 after the second dose for TCRbeta chain sequencing. The CDR3 regions of human TCRbeta chains were analyzed by immunosequencing. The published analysis was carried out like this. Repertoire TCRs were matched against a reference library of SARS-CoV-2-specific TCRs generated with the MIRA antigen-specificity platform. Breadth meant the fraction of unique TCRs that were SARS-CoV-2-associated, whereas depth meant the fraction of total T cells that were SARS-CoV-2-associated. Each spike-specific TCR was assigned to its reactive spike region and to a CD4 or CD8 class using the MIRA data. Log10-transformed breadth and depth values were compared by one-way ANOVA with Sidak's multiple comparisons tests. TCRdb retrieved this table from immuneACCESS and kept in-frame rearrangements only. Not all clones are present; in checked studies, unresolved V genes account for under half, and no reason is known for the remainder. V and J calls and clone size are those listed in that table; D and trimming were worked out from the DNA. The sample table shows approximately 85,000 clones, and roughly nine tenths are seen once. Clones ranked in the top ten supply about 7.7% of the sample.

Sequencing was performed on peripheral blood, taken on day 0 of AZD1222 vaccination. This sequence was found in an adult in good health.

The DNA sequence is given as TGTGCCAGCAGCTATTCCGGGACAGGGCACACCGGGGAGCTGTTTTTT. Its coded protein is CASSYSGTGHTGELFF. The chain links TRBV7-8 with TRBJ2-2; TRBD1 lines up with 9 middle nucleotides. Inclusive of the bounding cysteine and phenylalanine, the CDR3 is 16 residues long. CDR3 DNA is the only sequence kept; it has 48 bases, read in frame from the first base. CDR1 and CDR2 are drawn from the germline V gene: SGHVS, FQNEAQ. Trimming removed 4 bases from V and 3 bases from J; the gene matches leave 6 bases unexplained.